This T cell receptor beta chain comes out of a study of T cell repertoires in cytomegalovirus infection. Looking at the study overall: As its CMV epitopes, the study selected recently identified HLA-C-restricted and well-studied HLA-B-restricted targets.

The CDR3 contains 17 residues. From germline, CDR1 is MNHNY and CDR2 SVGAGI (reference sequence). V dropped 7 bases and J dropped 8; count of bases not matched to a gene: 18. Points from the study as a whole: Dominating the ex vivo response were HLA-C-restricted CMV-specific TCR beta clonotypes. The study identified carriers of CMV plus the relevant HLA from cumulative public TCR beta family frequency.

One entry per CDR3 protein, called by TCRdb with MiXCR from the reads. This table has 100,000 to 150,000 distinct CDR3 sequences, more than 30% appearing once. Concerning this clonotype: The antigen remains undetermined.

The sequence was obtained from a human donor in good health (CMV status not recorded). Some clones in this sample may be carry-over from other donors' samples. The source material was CD8+ T cells from cultured PBMCs, sampled from culture after CMV antigen stimulation. V and J are TRBV6-6 and TRBJ1-4; 8 nucleotides line up with TRBD1. CDR3 nucleotides: TGTGCCAGCACCCAACCGGTATCGGGACAGGTGGCCGAAAAACTGTTTTTT. As protein: CASTQPVSGQVAEKLFF.